This T cell receptor beta chain was found in a study of Graves' ophthalmopathy and Graves' hyperthyroidism. TCR beta CDR3 regions were amplified from RNA transcripts. HTBI primers primed a first-round RT-PCR, and a second-round multiplex PCR followed. TCRdb re-called the multiplex PCR reads with MiXCR, one entry per CDR3 protein. The data show 740,000 or so distinct CDR3 sequences, 40% seen once. The CDR3 contains 13 residues. Trimming left V 2 bases short and J 5 bases short, with 9 bases between. The germline gives CDR1 DFQATT, CDR2 SNEGSKA (reference sequence). Comments on this clonotype: What it binds is unknown.

Points from the study as a whole: The model predicted progression of ophthalmopathy with a sensitivity of roughly 70%, and its specificity was about 73%.

The J gene is TRBJ1-4, the V gene TRBV20-1; perhaps TRBD1 as D (6 bases). This receptor was obtained from an adult man with Graves' ophthalmopathy. The specimen was peripheral blood. The CDR3 bases are TGCAGTGCTAGAAAGGGGGGGAATGAAAAACTGTTTTTT. Its translation: CSARKGGNEKLFF.